These T cell receptor beta chains were read from a single sample in a study of T-cell reconstitution after alpha-beta-depleted transplantation in children. TCRdb processed the PCR reads anew with MiXCR; each CDR3 protein has one entry. The sample includes some 290,000 distinct CDR3 sequences, 9.9% of them seen just once. The specimen comprised PBMCs from the stem cell graft donor, sampled from the stem cell graft. Receptors originate from a human donor who donated a stem cell graft to a child with SCID. CDR3s include the opening cysteine and the closing phenylalanine or tryptophan. A D gene is named only where the DNA matches it firmly. Not all rows give a size; the values are once, few, many and, for expanded clones, a class.

d_gene | j_gene | abundance | v_gene | CDR3nt | CDR3aa
TRBD1 | TRBJ1-6 | once | TRBV7-3 | TGTGCCAGCAGCTTAGACGGACAGGGGGCTAATTCACCCCTCCACTTT | CASSLDGQGANSPLHF
- | TRBJ2-2 | few | TRBV7-9 | TGTGCCAGCAGCTTGCAGGGAATCAGCACCGGGGAGCTGTTTTTT | CASSLQGISTGELFF
TRBD1 | TRBJ2-5 | few | TRBV5-1 | TGCGCCAGCAGCTTGGGGACAGGGGGCCGGCTGGAGACCCAGTACTTC | CASSLGTGGRLETQYF
- | TRBJ2-2 | few | TRBV9 | TGTGCCAGCAGCAACCTATTGGGCACCGGGGAGCTGTTTTTT | CASSNLLGTGELFF
- | TRBJ2-7 | few | TRBV6-5 | TGTGCCAGCAGTTACTCTACAGGGCCCAGCTACGAGCAGTACTTC | CASSYSTGPSYEQYF
TRBD1 | TRBJ2-7 | few | TRBV2 | TGTGCCAGCACGGAGCCGGGACAGGGATCTTTGCAGTACTTC | CASTEPGQGSLQYF
- | TRBJ2-7 | many | TRBV6-1 | TGTGCCAGCAGTGTGGACATCCCTATATCCTACGAGCAGTACTTC | CASSVDIPISYEQYF
- | TRBJ2-7 | many | TRBV20-1 | TGCAGTGCTACGAGGGACGGCTTCTCCTACGAGCAGTACTTC | CSATRDGFSYEQYF
TRBD2 | TRBJ2-3 | few | TRBV7-2 | TGTGCCAGCAGCTGGACTAGCGGGGGGCTGGGAGATACGCAGTATTTT | CASSWTSGGLGDTQYF
- | TRBJ2-7 | - | TRBV6-1 | TGTGCCAGCAGTCCGGGCCCCCGCTACGAGCAGTACTTC | CASSPGPRYEQYF
TRBD1 | TRBJ1-6 | few | TRBV12-3/TRBV12-4 | TGTGCCAGCAGCTTGGACAGGGCAGGCTCCTATAATTCACCCCTCCACTTT | CASSLDRAGSYNSPLHF
- | TRBJ2-7 | few | TRBV7-9 | TGTGCCAGCAGCTTAGGGCAGGTCTACGAGCAGTACTTC | CASSLGQVYEQYF
- | TRBJ1-1 | few | TRBV5-1 | TGCGCCAGCAGCCCCGGCCCGGCGGCCGCTGAAGCTTTCTTT | CASSPGPAAAEAFF
- | TRBJ2-1 | few | TRBV6-4 | TGTGCCAGCATGAGAGACAGTGCCACCCCCTACAATGAGCAGTTCTTC | CASMRDSATPYNEQFF
- | TRBJ2-1 | many | TRBV3-1 | TGTGCCAGCAGCCGTCAGGGAGTCAGGAACAATGAGCAGTTCTTC | CASSRQGVRNNEQFF
TRBD2 | TRBJ2-1 | few | TRBV20-1 | TGCAGTGCTAGCGCCCTAGCGGGGGGCCTTGGAGAGCAGTTCTTC | CSASALAGGLGEQFF
- | TRBJ2-2 | - | TRBV20-1 | TGCAGTGCTAGAGATACTTCCTTACACCCGAACACCGGGGAGCTGTTTTTT | CSARDTSLHPNTGELFF
TRBD2 | TRBJ2-7 | once | TRBV5-1 | TGCTCCTGTCGGGGGGATACAGCCGAGCAGTACTTC | CSCRGDTAEQYF
- | TRBJ2-7 | few | TRBV3-1 | TGTGCCAGCAGCCAAGAATTGGCCAGCTCCTACGAGCAGTACTTC | CASSQELASSYEQYF
TRBD1 | TRBJ2-1 | - | TRBV12-3/TRBV12-4 | TGTGCCAGCAGCCGCCGGACAGGGCAAAACTACAATGAGCAGTTCTTC | CASSRRTGQNYNEQFF
- | TRBJ2-5 | - | TRBV6-2/TRBV6-3 | TGTGCCAGCAGTTACTCGGGGTCCAACCAAGAGACCCAGTACTTC | CASSYSGSNQETQYF
- | TRBJ2-2 | few | TRBV7-3 | TGTGCCAGCAGCTTAAATAGCAGGGAGGAGCTGTTTTTT | CASSLNSREELFF
- | TRBJ2-2 | many | TRBV5-1 | TGCGCCAGCAGCATCAGCACGCCCAACACCGGGGAGCTGTTTTTT | CASSISTPNTGELFF
TRBD1 | TRBJ2-1 | - | TRBV5-1 | TGCGCCAGCAGCCTGGTACAGGGGTACAATGAGCAGTTCTTC | CASSLVQGYNEQFF
- | TRBJ2-7 | - | TRBV6-2/TRBV6-3 | TGTGCCAGCAGTTACGTGACAGGCATTTGGTACGAGCAGTACTTC | CASSYVTGIWYEQYF
- | TRBJ2-2 | few | TRBV29-1 | TGCAGCGTTAAGTCTAACACCGGGGAGCTGTTTTTT | CSVKSNTGELFF
TRBD2 | TRBJ2-3 | many | TRBV9 | TGTGCCAGCAGCGGTGGACTAGCGGGGGTTTCAGATACGCAGTATTTT | CASSGGLAGVSDTQYF
- | TRBJ1-1 | - | TRBV3-1 | TGTGCCAGCAGCCTGAAGACCGGGCCGTTCGCTGAAGCTTTCTTT | CASSLKTGPFAEAFF
TRBD1 | TRBJ1-3 | - | TRBV20-1 | TGCAGTGCTAGAGATACGGGCTGGACAGGGCTAAACACCATATATTTT | CSARDTGWTGLNTIYF
- | TRBJ2-3 | many | TRBV5-1 | TGCGCCAGCAGGCTGGGAGAGGATACGCAGTATTTT | CASRLGEDTQYF
- | TRBJ2-6 | - | TRBV10-3 | TGTGCCATCAGTGGACCGACCTCTGGGGCCAACGTCCTGACTTTC | CAISGPTSGANVLTF
- | TRBJ1-4 | few | TRBV12-3/TRBV12-4 | TGTGCCAGCGGGGGCATTAATGAAAAACTGTTTTTT | CASGGINEKLFF
- | TRBJ2-7 | few | TRBV12-3/TRBV12-4 | TGTGCCAGCAGTCCGCAATGGGGAGAGCAGTACTTC | CASSPQWGEQYF
- | TRBJ1-1 | few | TRBV9 | TGTGCCAGCACTTCGTTGAACACTGAAGCTTTCTTT | CASTSLNTEAFF
- | TRBJ2-2 | few | TRBV12-3/TRBV12-4 | TGTGCCAGCAGCCTAACCAGGGTTGTGCTCGGGGAGCTGTTTTTT | CASSLTRVVLGELFF
- | TRBJ2-7 | few | TRBV18 | TGTGCCAGCTCACCTTCGGGCAGGGAGGACGAGCAGTACTTC | CASSPSGREDEQYF
- | TRBJ2-4 | many | TRBV5-1 | TGCGCCAGCAGCTTGGTGCCGGACCCGATAGCCAAAAACATTCAGTACTTC | CASSLVPDPIAKNIQYF
- | TRBJ1-2 | - | TRBV19 | TGTGCCAGTAAGGCAGCTAACTATGGCTACACCTTC | CASKAANYGYTF
TRBD1 | TRBJ2-5 | - | TRBV20-1 | TGCAGTGCGCCCTCGGGACAGCAAGAGACCCAGTACTTC | CSAPSGQQETQYF
TRBD2 | TRBJ2-4 | - | TRBV2 | TGTGCCAGCAGTCCGCTAGCGGGGGCTTCCCTAGCCAAAAACATTCAGTACTTC | CASSPLAGASLAKNIQYF
- | TRBJ2-2 | - | TRBV25-1 | TGTGCCAGCAGGGGGTTTGAACCTAAGGCCGGGGAGCTGTTTTTT | CASRGFEPKAGELFF
- | TRBJ2-3 | few | TRBV5-1 | TGCGCCAGCAGCTGGAGGGACAGTGGGAGCACAGATACGCAGTATTTT | CASSWRDSGSTDTQYF
TRBD2 | TRBJ2-3 | - | TRBV27 | TGTGCCAGCAGTCCAGCACTAGCGGGGGGTACTACGCAGTATTTT | CASSPALAGGTTQYF
- | TRBJ2-1 | - | TRBV12-5 | TGTGCTAGTGGTCGCCGGAGTAGACCGGCGATCTTC | CASGRRSRPAIF
TRBD1 | TRBJ2-3 | - | TRBV5-1 | TGCGCCAGCAGCCACGGACAGGGGCGACGCACAGATACGCAGTATTTT | CASSHGQGRRTDTQYF
- | TRBJ2-4 | few | TRBV7-2 | TGTGCCAGCAGCTTCCGTCAAGCTAACATTCAGTACTTC | CASSFRQANIQYF
TRBD2 | TRBJ2-5 | - | TRBV5-1 | TGCGCCTTCGGGGGGGGGTTCCAAGAGACCCAGTACTTC | CAFGGGFQETQYF
- | TRBJ2-2 | - | TRBV18 | TGTGCCAGCTCACCAATCCGGGGGGCCGACACCGGGGAGCTGTTTTTT | CASSPIRGADTGELFF
- | TRBJ2-7 | once | TRBV18 | TGTGCCAGCTCACAATCACAGGGTTACGAGCAGTACTTC | CASSQSQGYEQYF
- | TRBJ1-6 | few | TRBV6-1 | TGTGCCAGCATGGGCGGGAGTAATTCACCCCTCCACTTT | CASMGGSNSPLHF
TRBD2 | TRBJ2-1 | - | TRBV6-4 | TGTGCCAGCAGTGTAGGTAGCGGGGGGCGAAATGAGCAGTTCTTC | CASSVGSGGRNEQFF
TRBD2 | TRBJ2-5 | many | TRBV2 | TGTGCCAGCAGTGAACTAGCGGTCCGGACCCAGTACTTC | CASSELAVRTQYF
- | TRBJ2-1 | few | TRBV6-5 | TGTGCCAGCAGTTACTCGATATCGCGGGGCTCCTACAATGAGCAGTTCTTC | CASSYSISRGSYNEQFF
TRBD1 | TRBJ2-1 | few | TRBV7-3 | TGTGCCAGCAGCTTCGGACAGGGTAGCAATGAGCAGTTCTTC | CASSFGQGSNEQFF
- | TRBJ1-6 | - | TRBV12-5 | TGTGCTAGTGGTTTGGACTTCCCAGGGTCACCCCTCCACTTT | CASGLDFPGSPLHF
- | TRBJ1-6 | few | TRBV7-9 | TGTGCCAGCAGCTTAGCCAGTGGGAATTCACCCCTCCACTTT | CASSLASGNSPLHF
TRBD2 | TRBJ2-1 | few | TRBV2 | TGTGCCAGCAGTGTGCCGGGACTAGCGCCCCATGAGCAGTTCTTC | CASSVPGLAPHEQFF
- | TRBJ2-1 | - | TRBV6-4 | TGTGCCAGCAGTGAGACCTACAGCTCCTACAATGAGCAGTTCTTC | CASSETYSSYNEQFF